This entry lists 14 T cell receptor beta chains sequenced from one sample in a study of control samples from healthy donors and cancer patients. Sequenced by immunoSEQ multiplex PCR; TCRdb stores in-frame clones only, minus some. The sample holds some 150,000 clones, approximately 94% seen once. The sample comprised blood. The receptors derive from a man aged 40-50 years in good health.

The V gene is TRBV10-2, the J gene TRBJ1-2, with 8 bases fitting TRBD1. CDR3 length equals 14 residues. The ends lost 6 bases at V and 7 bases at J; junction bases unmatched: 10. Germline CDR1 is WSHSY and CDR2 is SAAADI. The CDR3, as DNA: TGCGCCAGCAGGGAAACCGACAGGGGAAGTGGCTACACCTTC. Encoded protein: CASRETDRGSGYTF.

As DNA, the CDR3 is TGTGCCAGCAGTTACATCCGACTTCTCAATGAGCAGTTCTTC. It translates to CASSYIRLLNEQFF. The chain employs TRBV6-6 and TRBJ2-1; no clear D. V lost 2 bases and J lost 6, with 11 bases in between. Germline lookup yields CDR1 MNHNY and CDR2 SVGAGI (reference sequence). The CDR3 spans 14 residues.

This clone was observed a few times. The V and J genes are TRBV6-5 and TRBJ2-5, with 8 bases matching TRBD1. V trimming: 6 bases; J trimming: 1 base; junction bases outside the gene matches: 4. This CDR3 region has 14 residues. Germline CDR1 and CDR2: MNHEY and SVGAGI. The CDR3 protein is CASSRGLVQETQYF. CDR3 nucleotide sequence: TGTGCCAGCAGCAGGGGGCTAGTCCAAGAGACCCAGTACTTC.

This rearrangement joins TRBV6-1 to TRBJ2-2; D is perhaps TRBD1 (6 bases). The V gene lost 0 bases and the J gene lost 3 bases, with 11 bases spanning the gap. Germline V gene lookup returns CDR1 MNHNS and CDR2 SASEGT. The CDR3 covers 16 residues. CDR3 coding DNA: TGTGCCAGCAGTGAAGCCCCGGACAGATACACCGGGGAGCTGTTTTTT. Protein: CASSEAPDRYTGELFF.

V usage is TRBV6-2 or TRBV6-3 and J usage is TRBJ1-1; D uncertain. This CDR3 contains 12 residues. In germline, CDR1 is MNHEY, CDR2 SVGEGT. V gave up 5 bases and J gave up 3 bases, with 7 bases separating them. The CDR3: CASSQSDTEAFF. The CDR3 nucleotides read TGTGCCAGCAGTCAATCCGACACTGAAGCTTTCTTT.

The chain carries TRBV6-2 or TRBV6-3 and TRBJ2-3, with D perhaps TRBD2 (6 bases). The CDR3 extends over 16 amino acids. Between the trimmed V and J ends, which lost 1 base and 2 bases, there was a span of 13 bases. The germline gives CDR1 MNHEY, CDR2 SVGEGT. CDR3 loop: CASSYYEGGHTDTQYF. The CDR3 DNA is TGTGCCAGCAGTTACTACGAGGGAGGTCACACAGATACGCAGTATTTT.

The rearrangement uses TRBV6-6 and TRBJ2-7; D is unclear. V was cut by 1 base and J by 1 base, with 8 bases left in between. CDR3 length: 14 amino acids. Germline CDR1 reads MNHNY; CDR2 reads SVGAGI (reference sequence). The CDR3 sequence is CASSYLTSSYEQYF. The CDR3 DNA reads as TGTGCCAGCAGTTACTTGACATCGTCCTACGAGCAGTACTTC.

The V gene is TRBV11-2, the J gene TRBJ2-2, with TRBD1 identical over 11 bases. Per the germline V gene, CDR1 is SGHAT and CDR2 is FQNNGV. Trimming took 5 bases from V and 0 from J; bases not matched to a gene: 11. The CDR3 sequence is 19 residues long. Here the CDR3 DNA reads TGTGCCAGCAGCCTGGGACAGGGGGGAAGGGGGGCGAACACCGGGGAGCTGTTTTTT. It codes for CASSLGQGGRGANTGELFF.

The CDR3, as DNA: TGTGCCAGCAGCTTACGCGGGGAACAGCCCCAGCATTTT. Amino acid sequence: CASSLRGEQPQHF. The J gene is TRBJ1-5, the V gene TRBV7-2; D is unresolved. In germline, CDR1 is SGHTA, CDR2 FQGNSA. Deletions cut 2 bases from V and 7 bases from J, with 9 bases between. This CDR3 region has 13 residues.

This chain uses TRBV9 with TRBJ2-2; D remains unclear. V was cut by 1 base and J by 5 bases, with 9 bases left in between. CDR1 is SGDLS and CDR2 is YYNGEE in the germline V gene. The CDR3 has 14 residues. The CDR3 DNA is TGTGCCAGCAGCGTACATGGGGAAACCGGGGAGCTGTTTTTT. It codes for CASSVHGETGELFF. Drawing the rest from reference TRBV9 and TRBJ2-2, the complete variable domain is DSGVTQTPKHLITATGQRVTLRCSPRSGDLSVYWYQQSLDQGLQFLIQYYNGEERAKGNILERFSAQQFPDLHSELNLSSLELGDSALYFCASSVHGETGELFFGEGSRLTVL.

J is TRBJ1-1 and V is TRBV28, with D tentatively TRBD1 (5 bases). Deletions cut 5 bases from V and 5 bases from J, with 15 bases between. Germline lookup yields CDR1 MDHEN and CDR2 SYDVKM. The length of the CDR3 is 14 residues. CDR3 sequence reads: CASSPPGAGTEAFF. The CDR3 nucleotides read TGTGCCAGCAGTCCCCCTGGGGCCGGGACTGAAGCTTTCTTT.

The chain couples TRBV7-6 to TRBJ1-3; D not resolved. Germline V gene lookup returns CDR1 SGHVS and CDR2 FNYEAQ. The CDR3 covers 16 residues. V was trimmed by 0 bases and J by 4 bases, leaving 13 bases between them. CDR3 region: CASSLADTGSGNTIYF. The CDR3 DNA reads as TGTGCCAGCAGCTTAGCGGATACGGGATCAGGAAACACCATATATTTT.

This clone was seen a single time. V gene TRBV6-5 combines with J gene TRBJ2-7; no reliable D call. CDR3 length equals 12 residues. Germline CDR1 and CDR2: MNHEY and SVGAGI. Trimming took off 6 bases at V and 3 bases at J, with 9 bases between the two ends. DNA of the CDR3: TGTGCCAGCAGAAGCACAAACTACGAGCAGTACTTC. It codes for CASRSTNYEQYF.

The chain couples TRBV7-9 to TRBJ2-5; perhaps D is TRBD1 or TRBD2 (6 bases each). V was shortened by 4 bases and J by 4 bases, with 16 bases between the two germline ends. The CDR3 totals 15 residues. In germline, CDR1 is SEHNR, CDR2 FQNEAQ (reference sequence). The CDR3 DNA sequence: TGTGCCAGCAGCTCCCTAGGGGGACTGGGAGAGACCCAGTACTTC. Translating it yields CASSSLGGLGETQYF.